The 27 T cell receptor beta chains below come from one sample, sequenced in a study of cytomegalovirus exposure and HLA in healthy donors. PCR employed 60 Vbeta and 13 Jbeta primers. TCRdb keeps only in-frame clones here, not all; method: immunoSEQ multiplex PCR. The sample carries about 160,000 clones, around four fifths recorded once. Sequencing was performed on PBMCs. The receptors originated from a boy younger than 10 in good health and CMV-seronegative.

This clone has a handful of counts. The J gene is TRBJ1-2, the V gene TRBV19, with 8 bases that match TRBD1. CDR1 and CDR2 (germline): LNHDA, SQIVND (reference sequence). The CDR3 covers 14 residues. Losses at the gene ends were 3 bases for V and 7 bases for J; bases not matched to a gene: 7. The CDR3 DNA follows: TGTGCCAGTAGTATCGGACAGGGAATGCCTGGCTACACCTTC. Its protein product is CASSIGQGMPGYTF.

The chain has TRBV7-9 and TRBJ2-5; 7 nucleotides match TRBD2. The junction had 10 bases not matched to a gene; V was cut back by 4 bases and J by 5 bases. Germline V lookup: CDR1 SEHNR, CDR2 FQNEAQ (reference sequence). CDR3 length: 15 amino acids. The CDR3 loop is CASSSYGAGEETQYF. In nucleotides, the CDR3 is TGTGCCAGCAGCTCCTATGGGGCGGGGGAGGAGACCCAGTACTTC.

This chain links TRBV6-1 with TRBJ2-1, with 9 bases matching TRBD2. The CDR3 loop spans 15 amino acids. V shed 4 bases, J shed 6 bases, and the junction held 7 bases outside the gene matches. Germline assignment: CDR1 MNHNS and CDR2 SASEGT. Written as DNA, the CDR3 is TGTGCCAGCAGTGTTTCAGGACTAGCGATCAATGAGCAGTTCTTC. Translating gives CASSVSGLAINEQFF.

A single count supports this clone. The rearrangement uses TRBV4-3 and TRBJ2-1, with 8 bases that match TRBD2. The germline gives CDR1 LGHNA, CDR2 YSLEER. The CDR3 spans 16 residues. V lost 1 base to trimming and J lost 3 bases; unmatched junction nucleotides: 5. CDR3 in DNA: TGCGCCAGCAGCCAAGTGGCGGGGGGCAACTACAATGAGCAGTTCTTC. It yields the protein CASSQVAGGNYNEQFF.

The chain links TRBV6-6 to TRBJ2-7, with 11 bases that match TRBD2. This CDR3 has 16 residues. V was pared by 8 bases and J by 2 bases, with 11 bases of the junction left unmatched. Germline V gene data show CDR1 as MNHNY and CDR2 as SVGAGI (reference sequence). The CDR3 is CASQPPTSGGAYEQYF. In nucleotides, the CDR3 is TGTGCCAGCCAACCCCCCACTAGCGGGGGAGCCTACGAGCAGTACTTC.

CDR3 nucleotide sequence: TGTGCCAGCAGCTTAGACAGGGGGGCGAAGACCCAGTACTTC. This translates into CASSLDRGAKTQYF. This chain connects TRBV7-9 to TRBJ2-5; TRBD1 matches 8 bases. Trimming took 1 base from V and 6 from J; bases not matched to a gene: 4. The CDR3 runs to 14 residues. Germline CDR1 reads SEHNR; CDR2 reads FQNEAQ (reference sequence).

In DNA, the CDR3 is TGCGCCAGCAGCCAAACACCGGGACAGGGGCTAAACGAGCAGTACTTC. This encodes CASSQTPGQGLNEQYF. The rearrangement joins TRBV4-3 to TRBJ2-5; 10 bases align to TRBD1. The assigned J gene may be wrong: the sequence end matches TRBJ2-7 better. The CDR3 loop spans 16 amino acids. Germline assignment: CDR1 LGHNA and CDR2 YSLEER.

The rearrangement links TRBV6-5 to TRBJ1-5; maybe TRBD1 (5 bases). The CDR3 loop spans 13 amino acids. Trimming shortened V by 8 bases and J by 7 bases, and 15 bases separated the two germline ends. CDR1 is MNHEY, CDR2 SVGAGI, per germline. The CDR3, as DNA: TGTGCCAGCTCCCAGGGAGGGCGACAGCCCCAGCATTTT. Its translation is CASSQGGRQPQHF.

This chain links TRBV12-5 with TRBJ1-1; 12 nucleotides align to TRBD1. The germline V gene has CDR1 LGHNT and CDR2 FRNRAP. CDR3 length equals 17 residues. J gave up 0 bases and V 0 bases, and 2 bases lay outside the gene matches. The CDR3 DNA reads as TGTGCTAGTGGTTTGGTAGGGACAGGGGGCTTGAACACTGAAGCTTTCTTT. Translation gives CASGLVGTGGLNTEAFF.

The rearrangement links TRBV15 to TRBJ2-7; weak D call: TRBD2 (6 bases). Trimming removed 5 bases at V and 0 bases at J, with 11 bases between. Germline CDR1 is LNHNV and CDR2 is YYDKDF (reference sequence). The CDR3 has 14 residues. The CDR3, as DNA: TGTGCCACCAGCGTCGCTAGCGCCTCCTACGAGCAGTACTTC. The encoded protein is CATSVASASYEQYF.

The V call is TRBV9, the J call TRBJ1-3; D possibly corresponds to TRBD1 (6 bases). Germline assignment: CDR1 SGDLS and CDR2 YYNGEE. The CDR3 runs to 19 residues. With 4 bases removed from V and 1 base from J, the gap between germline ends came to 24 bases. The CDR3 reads CASSPTQNQGKGSGNTIYF. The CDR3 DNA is TGTGCCAGCAGCCCGACCCAGAATCAGGGGAAGGGGTCTGGAAACACCATATATTTT.

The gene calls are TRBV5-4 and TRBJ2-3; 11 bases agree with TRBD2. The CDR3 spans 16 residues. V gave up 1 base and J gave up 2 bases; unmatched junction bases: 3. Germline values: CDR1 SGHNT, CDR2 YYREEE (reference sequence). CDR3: CASSLLTSGDTDTQYF. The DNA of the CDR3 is TGTGCCAGCAGCTTGCTGACTAGCGGGGACACAGATACGCAGTATTTT.

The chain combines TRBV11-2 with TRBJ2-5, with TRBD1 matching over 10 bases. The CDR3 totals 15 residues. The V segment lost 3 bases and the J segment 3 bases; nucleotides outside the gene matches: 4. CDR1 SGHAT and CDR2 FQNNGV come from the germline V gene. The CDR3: CASSLSGTGEETQYF. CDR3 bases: TGTGCCAGCAGCTTGTCGGGGACAGGGGAAGAGACCCAGTACTTC.

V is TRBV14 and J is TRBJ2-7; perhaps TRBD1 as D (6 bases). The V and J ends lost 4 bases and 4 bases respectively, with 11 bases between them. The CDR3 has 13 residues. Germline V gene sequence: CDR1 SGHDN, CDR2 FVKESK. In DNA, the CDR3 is TGTGCCAGCAGCCGAAGACAGGAATACGAGCAGTACTTC. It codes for CASSRRQEYEQYF.

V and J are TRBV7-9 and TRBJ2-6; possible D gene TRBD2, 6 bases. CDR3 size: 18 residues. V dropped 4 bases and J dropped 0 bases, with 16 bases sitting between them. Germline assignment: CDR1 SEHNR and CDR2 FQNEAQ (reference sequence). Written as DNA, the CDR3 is TGTGCCAGCAGCTATCTGCGGGCGGGAAGCTCTGGGGCCAACGTCCTGACTTTC. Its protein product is CASSYLRAGSSGANVLTF.

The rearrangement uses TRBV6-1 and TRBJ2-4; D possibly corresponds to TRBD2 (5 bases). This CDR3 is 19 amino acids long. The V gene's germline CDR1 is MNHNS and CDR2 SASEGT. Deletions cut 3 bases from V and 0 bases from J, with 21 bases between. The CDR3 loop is CASSDLAGALPIAKNIQYF. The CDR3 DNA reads TGTGCCAGCAGTGATTTGGCGGGCGCGCTTCCTATAGCCAAAAACATTCAGTACTTC.

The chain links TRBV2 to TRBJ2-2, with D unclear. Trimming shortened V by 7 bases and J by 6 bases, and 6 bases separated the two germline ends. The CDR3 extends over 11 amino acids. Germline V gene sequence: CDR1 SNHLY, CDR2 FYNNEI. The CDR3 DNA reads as TGTGCCAGCAACGAGGCCGGGGAGCTGTTTTTT. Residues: CASNEAGELFF.

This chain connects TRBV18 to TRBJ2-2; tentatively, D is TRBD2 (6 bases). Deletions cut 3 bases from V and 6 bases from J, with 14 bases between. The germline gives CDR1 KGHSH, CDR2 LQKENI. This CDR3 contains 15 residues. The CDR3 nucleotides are TGTGCCAGCTCACCTGGAGGGGTCGGTCCCGGGGAGCTGTTTTTT. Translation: CASSPGGVGPGELFF.

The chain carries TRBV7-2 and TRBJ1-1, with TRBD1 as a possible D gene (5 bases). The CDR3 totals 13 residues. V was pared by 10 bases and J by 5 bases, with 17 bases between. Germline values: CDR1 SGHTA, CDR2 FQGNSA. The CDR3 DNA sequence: TGTGCCATCGCGGGGCAGGTCGGGACTGAAGCTTTCTTT. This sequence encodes CAIAGQVGTEAFF.

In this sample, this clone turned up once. The CDR3 protein is CASSGKGGDTDTQYF. The CDR3 region has the DNA TGTGCCAGCAGCGGTAAGGGCGGGGACACAGATACGCAGTATTTT. This sequence joins TRBV9 and TRBJ2-3; tentatively, D is TRBD2 (6 bases). This CDR3 is 15 amino acids long. V was shortened by 3 bases and J by 2 bases, with 13 bases between the two germline ends. CDR1 is SGDLS and CDR2 is YYNGEE in the germline V gene.

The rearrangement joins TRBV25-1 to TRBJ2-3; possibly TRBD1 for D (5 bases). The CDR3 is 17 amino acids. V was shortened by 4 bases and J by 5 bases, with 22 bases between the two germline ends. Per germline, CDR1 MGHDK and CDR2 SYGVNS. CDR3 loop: CASSGPQKGVPGDTQYF. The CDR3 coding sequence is TGTGCCAGCAGTGGGCCTCAGAAAGGGGTGCCCGGAGATACGCAGTATTTT.

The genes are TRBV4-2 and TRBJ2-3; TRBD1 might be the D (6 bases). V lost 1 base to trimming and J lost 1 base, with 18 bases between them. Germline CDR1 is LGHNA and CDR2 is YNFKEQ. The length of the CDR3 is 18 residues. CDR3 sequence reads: CASSQGDIRTLGTDTQYF. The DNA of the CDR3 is TGTGCCAGCAGCCAAGGGGACATCCGGACTCTAGGCACAGATACGCAGTATTTT.

The CDR3 nucleotides are TGTGCCAGCAGCTTGCAGGGCTCCTACAATGAGCAGTTCTTC. Translated: CASSLQGSYNEQFF. The V and J genes are TRBV5-4 and TRBJ2-1, with D maybe TRBD1 (5 bases). Germline V gene lookup returns CDR1 SGHNT and CDR2 YYREEE (reference sequence). Trimming shortened V by 1 base and J by 0 bases, and 5 bases separated the two germline ends. CDR3 size: 14 residues.

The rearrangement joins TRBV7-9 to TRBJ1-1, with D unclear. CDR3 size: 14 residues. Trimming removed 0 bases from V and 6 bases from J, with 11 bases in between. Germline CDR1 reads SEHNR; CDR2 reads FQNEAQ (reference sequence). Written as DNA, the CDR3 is TGTGCCAGCAGCTTAGCCCCTCTAGAGGCTGAAGCTTTCTTT. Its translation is CASSLAPLEAEAFF. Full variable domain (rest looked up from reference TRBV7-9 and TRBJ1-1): DTGVSQNPRHKITKRGQNVTFRCDPISEHNRLYWYRQTLGQGPEFLTYFQNEAQLEKSRLLSDRFSAERPKGSFSTLEIQRTEQGDSAMYLCASSLAPLEAEAFFGQGTRLTVV.

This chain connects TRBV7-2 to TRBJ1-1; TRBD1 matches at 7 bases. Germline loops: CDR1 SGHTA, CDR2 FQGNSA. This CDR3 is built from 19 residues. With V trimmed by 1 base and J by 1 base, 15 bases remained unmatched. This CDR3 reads CASSLGRDSDRWPNTEAFF. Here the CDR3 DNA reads TGTGCCAGCAGCTTAGGACGGGACAGCGACCGTTGGCCGAACACTGAAGCTTTCTTT.

As DNA, the CDR3 is TGTGCCAGCAGCACCGAACCCGGGACAGTTAACACTGAAGCTTTCTTT. It is translated as CASSTEPGTVNTEAFF. The chain combines TRBV7-8 with TRBJ1-1; 7 bases align to TRBD1. The CDR3 is 16 residues long. The germline CDR1 and CDR2 sequences are SGHVS and FQNEAQ. With V trimmed by 5 bases and J by 2 bases, 11 bases remained unmatched.

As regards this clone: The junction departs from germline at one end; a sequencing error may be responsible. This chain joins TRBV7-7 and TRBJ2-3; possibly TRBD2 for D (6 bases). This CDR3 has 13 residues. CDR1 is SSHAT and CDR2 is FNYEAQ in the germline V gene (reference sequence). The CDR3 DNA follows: TGTGCTAGCAGCTTAGCGGAGCAAGATACGCAGTATTTT. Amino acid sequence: CASSLAEQDTQYF.